Below are 15 T cell receptor beta chains sequenced from a single sample in a study of beta chain features in type 1 diabetes. What was sequenced were expressed TCRB transcripts, since all of the isolated RNA had been reverse transcribed. The repertoire was sequenced with immunoSEQ multiplex PCR; TCRdb's copy has only in-frame clones and lacks some. The sample has 900,000 or so clones, under 20% seen once. Sequenced sample: naive CD4+ T cells from blood. The receptors were gathered from a young woman in good health.

Regarding this clone: The same CDR3 also results from other DNA sequences found in this sample. The chain combines TRBV5-1 with TRBJ2-1; D gene ambiguous. The CDR3 totals 12 residues. The V gene's germline CDR1 is SGHRS and CDR2 YFSETQ. The ends were cut back, 0 bases at V and 6 bases at J, with 4 bases in the middle. The CDR3 region has the DNA TGCGCCAGCAGCTTGGTATTCAATGAGCAGTTCTTC. Its protein product is CASSLVFNEQFF. Full variable domain (outside the CDR3, taken from reference TRBV5-1 and TRBJ2-1): KAGVTQTPRYLIKTRGQQVTLSCSPISGHRSVSWYQQTPGQGLQFLFEYFSETQRNKGNFPGRFSGRQFSNSRSEMNVSTLELGDSALYLCASSLVFNEQFFGPGTRLTVL.

This clone has just a few counts. The chain uses TRBV19 and TRBJ2-1, with a weak D call TRBD2 (5 bases). From germline, CDR1 is LNHDA and CDR2 SQIVND (reference sequence). The CDR3 is 14 residues long. V was trimmed by 2 bases and J by 9 bases, leaving 14 bases between them. DNA for the CDR3: TGTGCCAGTAGTATATTCCTAGCCAAGACTGAGCAGTTCTTC. Translation: CASSIFLAKTEQFF.

This sequence joins TRBV5-4 and TRBJ2-2; D is ambiguous. Trimming left V 0 bases short and J 7 bases short, with 13 bases between. The V gene's germline CDR1 is SGHNT and CDR2 YYREEE (reference sequence). The CDR3 loop spans 15 amino acids. For the CDR3, the DNA is TGTGCCAGCAGCTTGGACCGTGTTTTGGTCGGGGAGCTGTTTTTT. Translating it yields CASSLDRVLVGELFF.

The chain uses TRBV28 and TRBJ2-2; 10 bases align to TRBD1. Germline assignment: CDR1 MDHEN and CDR2 SYDVKM. Trimming at V came to 9 bases and at J to 0 bases, leaving 4 bases not matched to a gene. CDR3 length: 15 residues. CDR3 residues: CASSGQGANTGELFF. In DNA form, the CDR3 reads TGTGCCAGTTCAGGACAGGGGGCGAACACCGGGGAGCTGTTTTTT.

The rearrangement uses TRBV28 and TRBJ2-7; 11 bases line up with TRBD2. With 2 bases clipped from V and 4 bases from J, the junction kept 7 bases outside the gene matches. This CDR3 spans 16 amino acids. CDR1 is MDHEN, CDR2 SYDVKM, per germline. This CDR3 reads CASSLDALAGVYEQYF. CDR3 in DNA: TGTGCCAGCAGTTTAGATGCACTAGCGGGGGTTTACGAGCAGTACTTC.

The chain uses TRBV27 and TRBJ2-5; the D gene is possibly TRBD1 (5 bases). The CDR3 loop spans 15 amino acids. V lost 8 bases and J lost 5, with 21 bases in between. Germline assignment: CDR1 MNHEY and CDR2 SMNVEV (reference sequence). The CDR3: CASWRKAGLRETQYF. The CDR3 nucleotides read TGTGCCAGCTGGCGGAAGGCAGGGCTGCGGGAGACCCAGTACTTC.

V gene TRBV5-4 combines with J gene TRBJ1-3; D is possibly TRBD1 (6 bases). The germline V gene has CDR1 SGHNT and CDR2 YYREEE (reference sequence). CDR3 size: 14 residues. Trimming stripped 2 bases from V and 0 bases from J, with 6 bases between. Here the CDR3 reads CASSLQGSGNTIYF. The CDR3 DNA is TGTGCCAGCAGCTTACAGGGCTCTGGAAACACCATATATTTT. Variable domain in full (rest from reference TRBV5-4 and TRBJ1-3): ETGVTQSPTHLIKTRGQQVTLRCSSQSGHNTVSWYQQALGQGPQFIFQYYREEENGRGNFPPRFSGLQFPNYSSELNVNALELDDSALYLCASSLQGSGNTIYFGEGSWLTVV.

In its sample, this clone was seen a few times. For the CDR3, the DNA is TGTGCCAGCAGCTTATGGGCAGGGAGAAGCACAGATACGCAGTATTTT. Its protein is CASSLWAGRSTDTQYF. V usage is TRBV7-2 and J usage is TRBJ2-3; D may be TRBD1 or TRBD2 (5 bases each). CDR1 and CDR2 (germline): SGHTA, FQGNSA. Trimming stripped 2 bases from V and 0 bases from J, with 12 bases between. The length of the CDR3 is 16 residues.

This chain joins TRBV7-8 and TRBJ1-1; the match to TRBD1 covers 9 bases. This CDR3 comprises 16 residues. Germline values: CDR1 SGHVS, CDR2 FQNEAQ. The V and J ends lost 5 bases and 1 base, in that order; junction bases with no gene match: 8. The CDR3 here is CASSLTGGNSNTEAFF. In nucleotides, the CDR3 is TGTGCCAGCAGCCTGACAGGGGGGAACTCGAACACTGAAGCTTTCTTT.

The rearrangement uses TRBV5-1 and TRBJ1-5; no definite D call. Germline CDR1 SGHRS, CDR2 YFSETQ. Trimming cost V 1 base and J 5 bases, with 7 bases left between them. The CDR3 sequence is 13 residues long. CDR3 sequence reads: CASSLSSDQPQHF. The DNA for the CDR3 is TGCGCCAGCAGCTTGAGTTCGGATCAGCCCCAGCATTTT.

The chain uses TRBV6-4 and TRBJ2-3, with TRBD1 matching 8 bases. The germline CDR1 and CDR2 sequences are MRHNA and SNTAGT. This CDR3 comprises 13 residues. Germline trimming cut 8 bases from V and 4 bases from J; bases unmatched to any gene: 5. The CDR3 loop reads CASGRTGSDTQYF. For the CDR3, the DNA is TGTGCCAGCGGGAGGACAGGGTCAGATACGCAGTATTTT.

J is TRBJ2-5 and V is TRBV5-4; tentatively, D is TRBD2 (6 bases). V lost 6 bases and J lost 4, with 13 bases in between. Germline V lookup: CDR1 SGHNT, CDR2 YYREEE (reference sequence). The CDR3 runs 13 residues. In nucleotides, the CDR3 is TGTGCCAGCAACTATTACGGGGGAGAGACCCAGTACTTC. It is translated as CASNYYGGETQYF.

This clone was detected only a few times. The chain recombines TRBV5-4 with TRBJ2-2; D is possibly TRBD1 or TRBD2 (5 bases each). Trimming took 1 base from V and 1 from J, leaving 11 bases between them. Looked up from germline, CDR1 is SGHNT and CDR2 is YYREEE (reference sequence). The CDR3 loop spans 16 amino acids. The CDR3 sequence: CASSLLLGRNTGELFF. The DNA for the CDR3 is TGTGCCAGCAGCTTGTTGCTGGGACGGAACACCGGGGAGCTGTTTTTT.

Note on this clone: This specimen includes other DNA sequences encoding the same CDR3. The genes are TRBV4-3 and TRBJ2-7; D ambiguous. Germline CDR1 reads LGHNA; CDR2 reads YSLEER. With 0 bases removed from V and 1 base from J, the gap between germline ends came to 10 bases. The CDR3 spans 15 residues. The CDR3: CASSQDLRQSYEQYF. The DNA for the CDR3 is TGCGCCAGCAGCCAAGATTTGCGGCAATCCTACGAGCAGTACTTC.

This CDR3 is CASSVRLGQGETQYF. CDR3 in DNA: TGTGCCAGCAGCGTAAGGCTAGGACAGGGAGAGACCCAGTACTTC. The genes are TRBV7-3 and TRBJ2-5; 8 nucleotides align to TRBD1. CDR3 length equals 15 residues. The junction had 9 bases not matched to a gene; V was cut back by 5 bases and J by 4 bases. Germline-derived CDR1 and CDR2 are SGHTA and FQGTGA.